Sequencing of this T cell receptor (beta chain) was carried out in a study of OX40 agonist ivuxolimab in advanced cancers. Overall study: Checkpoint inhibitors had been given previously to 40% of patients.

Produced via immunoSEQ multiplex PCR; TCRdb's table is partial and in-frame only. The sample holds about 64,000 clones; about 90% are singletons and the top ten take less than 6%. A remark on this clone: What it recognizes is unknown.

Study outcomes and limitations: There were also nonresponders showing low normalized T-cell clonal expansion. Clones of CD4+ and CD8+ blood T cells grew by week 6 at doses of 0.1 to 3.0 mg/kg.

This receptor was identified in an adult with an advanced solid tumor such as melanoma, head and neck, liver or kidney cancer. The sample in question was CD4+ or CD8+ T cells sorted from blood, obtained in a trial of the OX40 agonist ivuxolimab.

CDR3 nucleotides: TGTGCCAGCAGTTCGCGTCCGGGACTAGAAAAGCAGTACTTC. Protein sequence: CASSSRPGLEKQYF. The genes are TRBV6-1 and TRBJ2-7; 8 bases line up with TRBD2. The germline V gene encodes CDR1 MNHNS and CDR2 SASEGT. CDR3 length: 14 amino acids. The ends lost 5 bases at V and 8 bases at J; junction bases unmatched: 11.